This entry describes one T cell receptor (beta chain). Germline lookup yields CDR1 GTSNPN and CDR2 SVGIG (reference sequence). This CDR3 is 17 amino acids long. V trimming: 3 bases; J trimming: 4 bases; junction bases outside the gene matches: 15. This sample was included in a study of shared clonotypes between healthy human individuals. Using immunoSEQ multiplex PCR, the repertoire was profiled, and TCRdb retains in-frame clones only, with some absent. The sample lists more than 2 million clones; almost 96% were seen once. Specimen: naive CD4+ T cells sorted from blood. Subset of the sample: CD45RA+ positively selected. The sequence was obtained from a man between 18 and 35 years old in good health. The V call is TRBV30, the J call TRBJ2-1, with 7 bases matching TRBD2. CDR3 nucleotide sequence: TGTGCCTGGAGGGGCCCAGTGGCGGGAGCTAGTTACAATGAGCAGTTCTTC. This translates into CAWRGPVAGASYNEQFF.